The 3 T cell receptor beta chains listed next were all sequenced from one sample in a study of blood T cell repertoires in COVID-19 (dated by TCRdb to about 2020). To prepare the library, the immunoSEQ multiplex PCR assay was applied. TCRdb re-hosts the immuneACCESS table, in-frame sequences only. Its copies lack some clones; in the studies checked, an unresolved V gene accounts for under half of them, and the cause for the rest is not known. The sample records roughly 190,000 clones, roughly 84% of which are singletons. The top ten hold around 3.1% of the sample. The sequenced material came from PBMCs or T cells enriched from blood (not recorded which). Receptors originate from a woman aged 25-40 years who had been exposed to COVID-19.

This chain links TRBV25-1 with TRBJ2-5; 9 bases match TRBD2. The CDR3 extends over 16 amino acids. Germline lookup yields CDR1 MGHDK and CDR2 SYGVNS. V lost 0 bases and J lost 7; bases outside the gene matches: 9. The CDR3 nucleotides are TGTGCCAGCAGTGAATATATCGCTAGCGGGGAGGGGACCCAGTACTTC. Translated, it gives CASSEYIASGEGTQYF.

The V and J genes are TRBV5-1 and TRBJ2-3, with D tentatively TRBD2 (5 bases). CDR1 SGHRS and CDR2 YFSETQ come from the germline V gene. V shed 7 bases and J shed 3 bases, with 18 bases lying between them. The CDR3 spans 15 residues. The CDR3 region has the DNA TGCGCCAGCCGTAGAGGGCAAGGTCGGACAGATACGCAGTATTTT. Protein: CASRRGQGRTDTQYF. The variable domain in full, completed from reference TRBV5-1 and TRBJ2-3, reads KAGVTQTPRYLIKTRGQQVTLSCSPISGHRSVSWYQQTPGQGLQFLFEYFSETQRNKGNFPGRFSGRQFSNSRSEMNVSTLELGDSALYLCASRRGQGRTDTQYFGPGTRLTVL.

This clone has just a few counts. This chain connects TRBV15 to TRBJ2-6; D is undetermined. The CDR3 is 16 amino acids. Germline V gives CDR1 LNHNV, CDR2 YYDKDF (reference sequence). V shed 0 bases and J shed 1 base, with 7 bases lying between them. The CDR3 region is CATSRDGQSGANVLTF. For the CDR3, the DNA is TGTGCCACCAGCAGAGATGGGCAGTCTGGGGCCAACGTCCTGACTTTC.